The clone carrying this T cell receptor (beta chain) was recorded a few times. These data are taken from a study of blood T cell repertoires in COVID-19. Study overall: Acute and convalescent COVID-19 samples came from the United States, Italy and Spain. T cells, B-cell-depleted T cells, or PBMCs provided the cDNA or gDNA that served as material.

In the study's own analysis: Cell counts per sample came from amplifying reference gene primers. The table came from immunoSEQ multiplex PCR; TCRdb's copy has only in-frame clones and leaves some out. D and trimming come from the DNA, and the V and J calls and clone size come from that table. The table includes around 100,000 clones, roughly four fifths detected once. Germline V gene data show CDR1 as GTSNPN and CDR2 as SVGIG (reference sequence). V lost 1 base, J lost 4 bases, and 10 bases stayed unmatched. The CDR3 is made up of 16 amino acids. The sequenced sample consisted of peripheral blood. This sequence originates from a man between 60 and 75 years old with acute or convalescent COVID-19. The V call is TRBV30, the J call TRBJ1-3; 7 nucleotides align to TRBD1. CDR3 sequence (DNA): TGTGCCTGGAGTGAGCCGACAGGGATCGCCGGAAACACCATATATTTT. Translating gives CAWSEPTGIAGNTIYF.